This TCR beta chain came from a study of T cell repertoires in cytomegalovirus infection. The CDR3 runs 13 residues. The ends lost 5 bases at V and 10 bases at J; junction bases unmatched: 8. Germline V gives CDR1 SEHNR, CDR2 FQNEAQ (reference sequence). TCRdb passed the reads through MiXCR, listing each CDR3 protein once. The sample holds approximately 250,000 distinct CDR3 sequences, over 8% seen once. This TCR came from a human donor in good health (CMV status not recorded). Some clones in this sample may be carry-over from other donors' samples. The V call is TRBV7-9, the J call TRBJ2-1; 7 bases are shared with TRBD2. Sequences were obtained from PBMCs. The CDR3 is CASSPAGSKEQFF. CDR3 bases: TGTGCCAGCAGCCCAGCGGGGTCGAAGGAGCAGTTCTTC.